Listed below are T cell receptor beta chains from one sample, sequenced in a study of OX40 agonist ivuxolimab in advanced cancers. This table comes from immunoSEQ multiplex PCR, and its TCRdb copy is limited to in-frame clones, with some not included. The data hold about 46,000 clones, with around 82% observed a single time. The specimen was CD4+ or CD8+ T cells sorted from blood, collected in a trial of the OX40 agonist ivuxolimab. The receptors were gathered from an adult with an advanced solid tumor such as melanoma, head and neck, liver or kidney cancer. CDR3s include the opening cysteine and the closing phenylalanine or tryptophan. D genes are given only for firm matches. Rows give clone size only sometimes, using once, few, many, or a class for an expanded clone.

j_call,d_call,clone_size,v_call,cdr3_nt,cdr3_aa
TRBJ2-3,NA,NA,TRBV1,TGCACCAGCAGCCAAAACCAAGCGCAGCTCCTTATTCTAAACACAGATACGCAGTATTTT,CTSSQNQAQLLILNTDTQYF
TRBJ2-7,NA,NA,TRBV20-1,TGCAGTGCCGTAGGGTACGAGCAGTACTTC,CSAVGYEQYF
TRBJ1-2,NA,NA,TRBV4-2,TGTGCCAGCAGCCAATCCGCGCTTGTTGGCTACACCTTC,CASSQSALVGYTF
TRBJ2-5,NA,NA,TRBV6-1,TGTGCCAGCAGGGGGACGGGAGAGACCCAGTACTTC,CASRGTGETQYF
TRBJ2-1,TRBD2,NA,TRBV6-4,TGTGCCAGCAGTGACTCCCCTCTAGCGGGGGGGCCCCTTTACAATGAGCAGTTCTTC,CASSDSPLAGGPLYNEQFF
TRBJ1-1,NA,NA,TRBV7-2,TGTGCCAGCAGCCCGAGGGCATTGAACACTGAAGCTTTCTTT,CASSPRALNTEAFF
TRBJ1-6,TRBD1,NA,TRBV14,TGTGCCAGCCTGTGGGACAGGAAGCTTAGTCCCAGCTCCTATAATTCACCCCTCCACTTT,CASLWDRKLSPSSYNSPLHF
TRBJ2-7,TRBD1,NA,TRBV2,TGTGCCAGCAGTTCCGGGACAGGGGGCACCTACGAGCAGTACTTC,CASSSGTGGTYEQYF
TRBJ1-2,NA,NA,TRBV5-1,TGCGCCAGCAGCTTCGATGGGGGCCCTCCAAGATACTATGGCTACACCTTC,CASSFDGGPPRYYGYTF
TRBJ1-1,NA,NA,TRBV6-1,TGTGCCAGCAGTGAACTTGCGTGGGCGTTATCACCACAGGACACTGAAGCTTTCTTT,CASSELAWALSPQDTEAFF
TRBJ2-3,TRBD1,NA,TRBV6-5,TGTGCCAGCAGTTACCTTGGACAGGACAGCACAGATACGCAGTATTTT,CASSYLGQDSTDTQYF
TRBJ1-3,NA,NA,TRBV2,TGTGCCAGCAGTGAAAGGATCTCCTGGGGAAACACCATATATTTT,CASSERISWGNTIYF
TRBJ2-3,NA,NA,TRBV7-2,TGTGCCAGCAGCTGGCGGGGAAGCCCAGATACGCAGTATTTT,CASSWRGSPDTQYF
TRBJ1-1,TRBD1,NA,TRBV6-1,TGTGCCAGCAGGGACAGGGGTGAAGCTTTCTTT,CASRDRGEAFF
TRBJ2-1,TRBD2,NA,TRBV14,TGTGCCAGCAGCCAGACAGCGGGGGCGGGGAATGAGCAGTTCTTC,CASSQTAGAGNEQFF
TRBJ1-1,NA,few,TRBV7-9,TGTGCCAGCAGCTACGGGGACAAGAACACTGAAGCTTTCTTT,CASSYGDKNTEAFF
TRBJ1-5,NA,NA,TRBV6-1,TGTGCCAGCAGTGAAGGGACGCTTCGCAATCAGCCCCAGCATTTT,CASSEGTLRNQPQHF
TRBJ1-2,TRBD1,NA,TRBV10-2,TGCGCCAGCATGCAGACAGGGGCCTATGGCTACACCTTC,CASMQTGAYGYTF
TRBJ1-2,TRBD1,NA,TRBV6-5,TGTGCCAGCAGTTACTCCGGGACAGGGGGCAACTATGGCTACACCTTC,CASSYSGTGGNYGYTF
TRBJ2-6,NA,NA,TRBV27,TGTGCCACTGGTGGGGCACCTGGGGCCAACGTCCTGACTTTC,CATGGAPGANVLTF
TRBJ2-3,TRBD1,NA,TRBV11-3,TGTGCCAGCAGCCTGGGGCCAGGGGGAACAGATACGCAGTATTTT,CASSLGPGGTDTQYF
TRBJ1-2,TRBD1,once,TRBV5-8,TGTGCCAGCAGCTTTAACCGGGACAGGGGATGGGACTTC,CASSFNRDRGWDF
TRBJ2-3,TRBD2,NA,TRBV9,TGTGCCAGCAGCCCGAGCGGGGGCGATACGCAGTATTTT,CASSPSGGDTQYF
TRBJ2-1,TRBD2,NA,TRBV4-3,TGCGCCAGCAGCCAAGAGTCTAGCGGCAACAATGAGCAGTTCTTC,CASSQESSGNNEQFF
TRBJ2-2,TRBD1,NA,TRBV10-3,TGTGCCATCAGTGGGGGGACAGGGTTGAACACCGGGGAGCTGTTTTTT,CAISGGTGLNTGELFF
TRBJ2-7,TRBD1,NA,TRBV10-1,TGCGCCAGCAGTGGTGGACAGGGAGTATTGAGGAAGCAGTACTTC,CASSGGQGVLRKQYF
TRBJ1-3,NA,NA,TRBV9,TGTGCCAGCAGCCAAGACTTCTCTGGAAACACCATATATTTT,CASSQDFSGNTIYF
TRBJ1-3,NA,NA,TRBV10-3,TGTGCCATCAGTGAGTCAGTAGGAAACACCATATATTTT,CAISESVGNTIYF
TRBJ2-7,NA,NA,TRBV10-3,TGTGCCATCAGTGATAACGTTCCATACGAGCAGTACTTC,CAISDNVPYEQYF
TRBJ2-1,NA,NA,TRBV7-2,TGTGCCAGCAGCTTTGGGACAACAACCCCCAATGAGCAGTTCTTC,CASSFGTTTPNEQFF
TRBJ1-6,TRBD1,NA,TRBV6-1,TGTGCCAGCAGGGCGGCAGGGGGTATTAATTCACCCCTCCACTTT,CASRAAGGINSPLHF
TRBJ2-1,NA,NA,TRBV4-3,TGCGCCAGCAGCCAAAGCGGCCTGGGAGCCTACAATGAGCAGTTCTTC,CASSQSGLGAYNEQFF
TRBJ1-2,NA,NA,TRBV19,TGTGCCAGTAGTATAGACTACGGGGGGCCAAACACCTTC,CASSIDYGGPNTF
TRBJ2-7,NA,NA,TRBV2,TGTGCCAGCAAGTCGGTCCTTGCCTACGAGCAGTACTTC,CASKSVLAYEQYF
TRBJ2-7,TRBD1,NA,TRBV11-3,TGTGCCAGCAGCGCAATCACCGGGACAGGGGGCCACGAGCAGTACTTC,CASSAITGTGGHEQYF
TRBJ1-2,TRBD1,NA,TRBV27,TGTGCCAGCAGTTTTACGGAACAGGGGCCTGGGGGCTATGGCTACACCTTC,CASSFTEQGPGGYGYTF
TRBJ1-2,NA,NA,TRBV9,TGTGCCAGCAGCGTTACGGGGGGAGGCTACACCTTC,CASSVTGGGYTF
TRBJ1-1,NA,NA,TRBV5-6,TGTGCCAGCAGCTTGGGACCCTCGGGTCGGGGGGACACTGAAGCTTTCTTT,CASSLGPSGRGDTEAFF
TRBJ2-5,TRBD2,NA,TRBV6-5,TGTGCCAGCAGGGGACTAGCGGGGGCCCAAGAGACCCAGTACTTC,CASRGLAGAQETQYF
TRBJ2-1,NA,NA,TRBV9,TGTGCCAGCAGCGTAGATGGGGGAACTTTTGAGCAGTTCTTC,CASSVDGGTFEQFF
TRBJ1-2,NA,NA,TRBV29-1,TGCAGCGTTGAAGATGGGTCAGGGAATGGCTACACCTTC,CSVEDGSGNGYTF
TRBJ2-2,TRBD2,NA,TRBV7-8,TGTGCCAGCAGCAGGGGACTAGCGGGGGGCGGCACCGGGGAGCTGTTTTTT,CASSRGLAGGGTGELFF
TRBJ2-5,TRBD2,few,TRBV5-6,TGTGCCAGCAGCTTGGCGGGACTAGCGGGGGGAGTCCGAGAGGAGACCCAGTACTTC,CASSLAGLAGGVREETQYF
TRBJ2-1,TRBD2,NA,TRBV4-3,TGCGCCAGCAGCCAGGTAGCGGGGGGCTTCTCCGATGAGCAGTTCTTC,CASSQVAGGFSDEQFF
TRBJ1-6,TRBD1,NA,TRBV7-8,TGTGCCAGCAGCCTAGGACAGGGGGGAGGATCCCTCCACTTT,CASSLGQGGGSLHF
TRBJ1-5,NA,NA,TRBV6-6,TGTGCCAGCAGTTACGACAGGCTCTGGTGGCCCCAGCATTTT,CASSYDRLWWPQHF
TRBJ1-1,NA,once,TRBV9,TGTGCCAGCAGCGTAGAGGGGGGAGGCACTGAAGCTTTCTTT,CASSVEGGGTEAFF
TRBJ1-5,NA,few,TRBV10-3,TGTGCCATCAGTGTAGCAGGGAATCAGCCCCAGCATTTT,CAISVAGNQPQHF
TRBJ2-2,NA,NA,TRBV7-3,TGTGCCAGCAGCTTAAAGGGGGTCACAACCGGGGAGCTGTTTTTT,CASSLKGVTTGELFF
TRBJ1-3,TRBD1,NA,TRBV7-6,TGTGCCAGCACCCCGGGACAGGCGCTCTCTGGAAACACCATATATTTT,CASTPGQALSGNTIYF
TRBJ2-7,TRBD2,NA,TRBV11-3,TGTGCCAGCAGCTACGGGGGGGCCCTCGCGGACGAGCAGTACTTC,CASSYGGALADEQYF
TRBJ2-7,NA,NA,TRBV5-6,TGTGCCAGCAGCTCCCTGGGGCGGCGGGAGCAGTACTTC,CASSSLGRREQYF
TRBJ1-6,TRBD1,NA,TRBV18,TGTGCCAGCTCAGCTCGACAGGGAAGCGGCAATTCACCCCTCCACTTT,CASSARQGSGNSPLHF
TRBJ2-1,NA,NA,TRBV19,TGTGCCAGTAGCCGAGCTTCGGAGCAGTTCTTC,CASSRASEQFF
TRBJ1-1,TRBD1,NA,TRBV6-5,TGTGCCAGCAGCGAAGACAGGGGCGACACTGAAGCTTTCTTT,CASSEDRGDTEAFF
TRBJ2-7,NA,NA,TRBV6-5,TGTGCCAGCAGTTACAAGCAGGGTCGCGAGCAGTACTTC,CASSYKQGREQYF
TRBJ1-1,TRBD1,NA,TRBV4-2,TGTGCCAGCAGCCCTACAGGGGTTAGGGTGAACACTGAAGCTTTCTTT,CASSPTGVRVNTEAFF
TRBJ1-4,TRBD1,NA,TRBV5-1,TGCGCCAGCAGCTTGGTGGGACAGCTTAATGAAAAACTGTTTTTT,CASSLVGQLNEKLFF